The rows below give T cell receptor beta chains drawn from one sample of a study of early T cells in non-severe SARS-CoV-2 infection. Each CDR3 protein gets one entry after TCRdb re-called the 5' RACE reads with MiXCR. The sample lists around 98,000 distinct CDR3 sequences; 11% were seen once. Sequenced: whole blood. The receptor set was obtained from an adult who was a healthcare worker with PCR-confirmed SARS-CoV-2 infection or an uninfected control (not recorded which). CDR3s include the opening cysteine and the closing phenylalanine or tryptophan. The D gene is left open where the match is weak. For some rows the clone size is stated as once, few or many, or as a class when expanded; others skip it.

clone size,CDR3 length,D gene,V gene,J gene,CDR3 DNA,CDR3 protein
few,15,NA,TRBV24-1,TRBJ2-5,TGTGCCACCAGTGAGGCAGGTGGCCCCCAAGAGACCCAGTACTTC,CATSEAGGPQETQYF
few,15,NA,TRBV5-1,TRBJ1-1,TGCGCCAGCAGCTTGGAAGGGGGGATAGTCACTGAAGCTTTCTTT,CASSLEGGIVTEAFF
few,13,NA,TRBV7-3,TRBJ1-1,TGTGCCAGCAGCTTCAGCACGATAACTGAAGCTTTCTTT,CASSFSTITEAFF
few,17,TRBD2,TRBV3-1,TRBJ2-3,TGTGCCAGCAGCCAAGGGAGACTAGCGGGAACAACAGATACGCAGTATTTT,CASSQGRLAGTTDTQYF
many,15,NA,TRBV16,TRBJ1-2,TGTGCCAGCAGCCAATCGTCCCAGGAACTTATGGGCTACACCTTC,CASSQSSQELMGYTF
NA,13,TRBD1,TRBV5-1,TRBJ2-1,TGCGCCAGCAGCTGGACAGGGGGCAGTGAGCAGTTCTTC,CASSWTGGSEQFF
NA,13,NA,TRBV7-2,TRBJ2-3,TGTGCCAGCAACAGTGTGGGGGGTGACACGCAGTATTTT,CASNSVGGDTQYF
NA,12,NA,TRBV20-1,TRBJ1-2,TGCAGTGCTGGAAGGGTTCCCTATGGCTACACCTTC,CSAGRVPYGYTF
few,14,TRBD1,TRBV19,TRBJ1-5,TGTGCCAGTAGTATAGGAGGGGGCCGTCAGCCCCAGCATTTT,CASSIGGGRQPQHF
NA,16,TRBD2,TRBV3-1,TRBJ2-7,TGTGCCAGCAGCCAAGATCAGGGTAGCGGGAGGTACGAGCAGTACTTC,CASSQDQGSGRYEQYF
NA,13,NA,TRBV20-1,TRBJ1-2,TGCAGTGCTAGAGAATATCCTAACTATGGCTACGCCTTC,CSAREYPNYGYAF
many,12,NA,TRBV20-1,TRBJ2-5,TGCAGTGCTAGGGACGCCTTAGATTCCCAGTACTTC,CSARDALDSQYF
few,14,NA,TRBV7-6,TRBJ2-7,TGTGCCAGCAGCCACGACCCCGGACAGAGCGAGCAGTACTTC,CASSHDPGQSEQYF
many,15,NA,TRBV5-6,TRBJ1-5,TGTGCCAGCAGCTTGTTTTTGCGAAGCAATCAGCCCCAGCATTTT,CASSLFLRSNQPQHF
NA,15,NA,TRBV7-2,TRBJ2-3,TGTGCCAGCAGCTTAGTAGGAGGGCCCACAGATACGCAGTATTTT,CASSLVGGPTDTQYF
few,13,NA,TRBV6-2/TRBV6-3,TRBJ2-5,TGTGCCAGCAGTTACAGGGTAGGAGAGACCCAGTACTTC,CASSYRVGETQYF
NA,16,TRBD1,TRBV27,TRBJ2-2,TGTGCCAGCCAACTCCTGGGACAGGGGGACACCGGGGAGCTGTTTTTT,CASQLLGQGDTGELFF
NA,13,NA,TRBV29-1,TRBJ1-5,TGCAGCGCAAGGACGGTAGGCAATCAGCCCCAGCATTTT,CSARTVGNQPQHF
few,15,NA,TRBV6-5,TRBJ2-3,TGTGCCAGCAGGTCTGACAGGGACTACGGAGATACGCAGTATTTT,CASRSDRDYGDTQYF
few,14,NA,TRBV7-9,TRBJ2-2,TGTGCCAGCAGCTTCTCGGACAGACCAGGGGAGCTGTTTTTT,CASSFSDRPGELFF
NA,18,NA,TRBV5-1,TRBJ2-1,TGCGCCAGCAGCCCCGATAACAGGGGAGGAGGGCTCTACAATGAGCAGTTCTTC,CASSPDNRGGGLYNEQFF
few,12,NA,TRBV2,TRBJ2-3,TGTGCCAGCAGTGGAGAGAGAGATACGCAGTATTTT,CASSGERDTQYF
many,17,NA,TRBV12-5,TRBJ1-3,TGTGCTAGTGGTTTGGTACCGGGGCCGGGGAGAGGAAACACCATATATTTT,CASGLVPGPGRGNTIYF
many,17,NA,TRBV7-8,TRBJ2-6,TGTGCCAGCAGCTTAAGAGACAGACCCTCTGGGGCCAACGTCCTGACTTTC,CASSLRDRPSGANVLTF
NA,15,TRBD2,TRBV28,TRBJ2-1,TGTGCCAGCAGTTTAGTGGCGGGGGTCTACAATGAGCAGTTCTTC,CASSLVAGVYNEQFF
many,14,TRBD1,TRBV7-3,TRBJ1-6,TGTGCCAGCAGCTTGCGGACAGGGGAATCACCCCTCCACTTT,CASSLRTGESPLHF
few,14,NA,TRBV12-3/TRBV12-4,TRBJ1-2,TGTGCCAGCAGCCCGTCCCATACCCCGTATGGCTACACCTTC,CASSPSHTPYGYTF